Below, 17 T cell receptor beta chains from the same sample are listed, as sequenced in a study of T cells after yellow fever vaccination. TCRdb reprocessed the 5' RACE reads via MiXCR and lists one record per CDR3 protein. This sample carries some 390,000 distinct CDR3 sequences, roughly 20% of them seen once, and the ten largest clones take 15% to 20%. This specimen consisted of PBMCs, obtained before the yellow fever booster vaccination. The source is a man aged 18 to 29 who received the YFV17D yellow fever vaccine.

This clonotype was counted only a few times. CDR3 in amino acids: CASSPHSGGVYNEQFF. The CDR3 DNA reads TGTGCCAGCAGCCCCCATAGCGGAGGGGTCTACAATGAGCAGTTCTTC. The chain employs TRBV7-2 and TRBJ2-1; a weak D match, TRBD2 (6 bases). Trimming left V 5 bases short and J 3 bases short, with 17 bases between. There are 16 residues in the CDR3. CDR1 is SGHTA and CDR2 is FQGNSA in the germline V gene.

A few counts support this clonotype. The genes are TRBV27 and TRBJ2-7, with TRBD1 matching 7 bases. With V trimmed by 5 bases and J by 1 base, 5 bases remained unmatched. The germline gives CDR1 MNHEY, CDR2 SMNVEV (reference sequence). This CDR3 is 14 amino acids long. The CDR3 nucleotides are TGTGCCAGCAGTCAAAAACAGGGGTCCTACGAGCAGTACTTC. Its protein is CASSQKQGSYEQYF.

The genes are TRBV9 and TRBJ1-2; the D gene is possibly TRBD1 (5 bases). Germline lookup yields CDR1 SGDLS and CDR2 YYNGEE. The V end was cut by 0 bases, the J end by 2 bases, with 8 bases between. This CDR3 has 14 residues. The CDR3 region has the DNA TGTGCCAGCAGCGTAGGGGCAGGGAACTATGGCTACACCTTC. Translated, it gives CASSVGAGNYGYTF.

This clonotype was detected only a few times. This chain connects TRBV9 to TRBJ1-5; D gene uncertain. The CDR3 is made up of 13 amino acids. Trimming removed 4 bases from V and 3 bases from J, with 8 bases in between. From germline, CDR1 is SGDLS and CDR2 YYNGEE. For the CDR3, the DNA is TGTGCCAGCAGCTCGGCCAACAATCAGCCCCAGCATTTT. This translates into CASSSANNQPQHF.

The table lists this clonotype with a few counts. The CDR3 sequence is CASSLAEGGVSYNEQFF. The CDR3, as DNA: TGTGCCAGCAGCTTAGCAGAGGGAGGGGTGTCCTACAATGAGCAGTTCTTC. J is TRBJ2-1 and V is TRBV7-9; 7 positions agree with TRBD2. The CDR3 is 17 residues long. Germline V lookup: CDR1 SEHNR, CDR2 FQNEAQ (reference sequence). Unmatched junction bases numbered 6, after V lost 0 bases and J lost 1 base.

This clonotype was counted between two and nine times. The chain joins TRBV7-2 to TRBJ2-1, with no clear D. CDR1 is SGHTA, CDR2 FQGNSA, per germline. The CDR3 is 15 amino acids. V was cut by 7 bases and J by 1 base, with 14 bases left in between. CDR3 region: CASTRGFRSYNEQFF. The CDR3 DNA sequence: TGTGCCAGCACCCGCGGCTTCAGGTCCTACAATGAGCAGTTCTTC.

The rearrangement uses TRBV4-1 and TRBJ2-3; 12 bases match TRBD2. J lost 4 bases, V lost 1 base, and 12 bases had no gene match. Germline V gene data show CDR1 as MGHRA and CDR2 as YSYEKL. The CDR3 has 19 amino acids. The CDR3 region is CASSQVSLAGGPPADTQYF. The CDR3 DNA reads as TGCGCCAGCAGCCAAGTAAGCCTAGCGGGGGGGCCCCCAGCAGATACGCAGTATTTT.

In this sample, this clonotype turned up a few times. V usage is TRBV9 and J usage is TRBJ2-5; either TRBD1 or TRBD2 may fit D (5 bases each). V lost 4 bases to trimming and J lost 7 bases, with 23 bases between them. The CDR3 has 16 amino acids. Germline V lookup: CDR1 SGDLS, CDR2 YYNGEE. The CDR3 DNA reads as TGTGCCAGCAGCCCCTCCTGGGACGGAGGCGGGCGGACCCAGTACTTC. It codes for CASSPSWDGGGRTQYF.

The V call is TRBV6-2 or TRBV6-3, the J call TRBJ1-5; D call uncertain. V lost 4 bases and J 5 bases, leaving 6 bases between the germline ends. CDR1 and CDR2 from the germline V gene are MNHEY and SVGEGT. The CDR3 has 12 residues. This chain's CDR3 is CASSSPYQPQHF. The CDR3 nucleotides read TGTGCCAGCAGTTCCCCGTATCAGCCCCAGCATTTT.

This clonotype came up many times. The rearrangement links TRBV5-1 to TRBJ2-3, with D possibly matching TRBD1 (5 bases). V lost 0 bases and J lost 5, with 10 bases in between. Per germline, CDR1 SGHRS and CDR2 YFSETQ. This CDR3 comprises 14 residues. CDR3 residues: CASSLGTLLDTQYF. CDR3 DNA sequence: TGCGCCAGCAGCTTGGGGACACTGCTAGATACGCAGTATTTT. Full variable domain (rest looked up from reference TRBV5-1 and TRBJ2-3): KAGVTQTPRYLIKTRGQQVTLSCSPISGHRSVSWYQQTPGQGLQFLFEYFSETQRNKGNFPGRFSGRQFSNSRSEMNVSTLELGDSALYLCASSLGTLLDTQYFGPGTRLTVL.

The rearrangement links TRBV7-2 to TRBJ2-4, with 13 positions matching TRBD2. This CDR3 region has 16 residues. Per the germline V gene, CDR1 is SGHTA and CDR2 is FQGNSA. V shed 4 bases and J 5 bases; nucleotides not matched to a gene: 5. CDR3 DNA sequence: TGTGCCAGCAGCTACGCAGGGACTAGCGGGGAAAACATTCAGTACTTC. Its protein is CASSYAGTSGENIQYF.

J is TRBJ2-2 and V is TRBV10-3; D gene uncertain. The CDR3 extends over 11 amino acids. The ends were cut back, 4 bases at V and 8 bases at J, with 5 bases in the middle. CDR1 and CDR2 (germline): ENHRY, SYGVKD. As DNA, the CDR3 is TGTGCCATCAGTGCTGTTGGGGAGCTGTTTTTT. Translated, it gives CAISAVGELFF.

The chain combines TRBV20-1 with TRBJ1-5, with 10 bases aligning to TRBD1. The CDR3 consists of 14 residues. J was trimmed by 4 bases and V by 1 base; bases with no gene match: 1. Germline values: CDR1 DFQATT, CDR2 SNEGSKA (reference sequence). The CDR3 reads CSARGTGGNQPQHF. CDR3 nucleotide sequence: TGCAGTGCTAGAGGGACAGGGGGGAATCAGCCCCAGCATTTT.

The chain uses TRBV7-3 and TRBJ2-3; 7 nucleotides line up with TRBD2. Germline V gives CDR1 SGHTA, CDR2 FQGTGA. V was clipped by 5 bases and J by 4 bases; unmatched bases: 9. This CDR3 is 15 amino acids long. The CDR3 loop reads CASSPGGSFADTQYF. The CDR3 coding sequence is TGTGCCAGCAGCCCCGGGGGGTCCTTCGCAGATACGCAGTATTTT.

This clonotype has at least ten counts. The chain couples TRBV29-1 to TRBJ2-1; the match to TRBD2 covers 9 bases. With 6 bases clipped from V and 0 bases from J, the junction kept 6 bases outside the gene matches. The germline CDR1 and CDR2 sequences are SQVTM and ANQGSEA. The CDR3 covers 15 residues. In DNA, the CDR3 is TGCAGCGTGGGGCGGGGGGGAAGCTCCTACAATGAGCAGTTCTTC. Its translation: CSVGRGGSSYNEQFF.

Only a few counts were recorded for this clonotype. The rearrangement links TRBV5-1 to TRBJ1-1; maybe TRBD1 (5 bases). Germline V gene sequence: CDR1 SGHRS, CDR2 YFSETQ. CDR3 length equals 15 residues. The germline V and J ends were trimmed by 0 bases and 6 bases, with 15 bases remaining between them. The CDR3 loop reads CASSLAAGEGPEAFF. CDR3 nucleotides: TGCGCCAGCAGCTTGGCTGCGGGGGAGGGACCTGAAGCTTTCTTT.

This clonotype was seen only a few times. This chain links TRBV15 with TRBJ1-6; D gene ambiguous. The CDR3 is 17 amino acids. Trimming pared 0 bases from V and 10 bases from J, leaving 19 bases between. Germline V gene data show CDR1 as LNHNV and CDR2 as YYDKDF (reference sequence). The CDR3 spells CATSRDWPAAEVSPLHF. CDR3 nucleotide sequence: TGTGCCACCAGCAGAGATTGGCCTGCCGCTGAGGTCTCACCCCTCCACTTT.